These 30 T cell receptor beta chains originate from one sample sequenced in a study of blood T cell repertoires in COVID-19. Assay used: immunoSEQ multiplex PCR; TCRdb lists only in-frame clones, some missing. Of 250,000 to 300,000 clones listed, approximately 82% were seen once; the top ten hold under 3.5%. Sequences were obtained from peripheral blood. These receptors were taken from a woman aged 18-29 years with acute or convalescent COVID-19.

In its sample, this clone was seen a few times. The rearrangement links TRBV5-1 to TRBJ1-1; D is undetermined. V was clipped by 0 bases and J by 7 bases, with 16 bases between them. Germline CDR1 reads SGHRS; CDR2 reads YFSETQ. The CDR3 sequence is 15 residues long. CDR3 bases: TGCGCCAGCAGCTTGGTGGAGGGAACCACCCTTGAAGCTTTCTTT. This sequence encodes CASSLVEGTTLEAFF.

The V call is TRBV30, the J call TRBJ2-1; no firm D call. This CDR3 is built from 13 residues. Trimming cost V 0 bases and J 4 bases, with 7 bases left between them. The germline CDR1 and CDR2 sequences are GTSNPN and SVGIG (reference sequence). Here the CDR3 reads CAWSVIEYNEQFF. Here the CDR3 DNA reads TGTGCCTGGAGTGTTATCGAGTACAATGAGCAGTTCTTC.

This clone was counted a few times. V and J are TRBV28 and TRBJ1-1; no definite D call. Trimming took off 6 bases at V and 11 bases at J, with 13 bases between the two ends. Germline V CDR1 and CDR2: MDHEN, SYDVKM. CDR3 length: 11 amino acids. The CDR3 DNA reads TGTGCCAGCAGGATGAGAGGAAGCGCTTTCTTT. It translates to CASRMRGSAFF.

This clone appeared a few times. The CDR3 loop is CATNQRQVNTEAFF. CDR3 bases: TGTGCCACCAACCAAAGACAGGTTAACACTGAAGCTTTCTTT. The chain joins TRBV13 to TRBJ1-1; perhaps TRBD1 as D (6 bases). V lost 10 bases to trimming and J lost 2 bases, with 17 bases between them. The CDR3 totals 14 residues. Looked up from germline, CDR1 is PRHDT and CDR2 is FYEKMQ (reference sequence).

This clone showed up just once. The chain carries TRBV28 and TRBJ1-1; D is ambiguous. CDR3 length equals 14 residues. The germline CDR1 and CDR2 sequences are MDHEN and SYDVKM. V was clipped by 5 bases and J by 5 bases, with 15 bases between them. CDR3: CASSSGRLWTEAFF. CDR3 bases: TGTGCCAGCAGTAGCGGACGGCTGTGGACTGAAGCTTTCTTT.

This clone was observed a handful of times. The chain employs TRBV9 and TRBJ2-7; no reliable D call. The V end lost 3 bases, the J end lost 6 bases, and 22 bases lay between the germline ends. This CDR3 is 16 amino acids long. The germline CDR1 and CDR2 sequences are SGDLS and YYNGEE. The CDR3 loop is CASSEHRDRPRSEQYF. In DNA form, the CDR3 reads TGTGCCAGCAGCGAGCACCGAGACCGACCGAGGTCCGAGCAGTACTTC.

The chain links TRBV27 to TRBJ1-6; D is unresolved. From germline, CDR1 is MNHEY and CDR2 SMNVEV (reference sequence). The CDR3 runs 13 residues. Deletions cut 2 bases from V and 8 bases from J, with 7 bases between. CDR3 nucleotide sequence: TGTGCCAGCAGTTTAGCGGAGTATTCACCCCTCCACTTT. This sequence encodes CASSLAEYSPLHF.

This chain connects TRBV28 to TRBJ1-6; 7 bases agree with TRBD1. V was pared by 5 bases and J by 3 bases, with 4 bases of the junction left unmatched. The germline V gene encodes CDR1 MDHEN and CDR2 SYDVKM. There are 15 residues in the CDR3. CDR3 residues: CASSPRTGYNSPLHF. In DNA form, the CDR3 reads TGTGCCAGCAGTCCCCGGACAGGCTATAATTCACCCCTCCACTTT.

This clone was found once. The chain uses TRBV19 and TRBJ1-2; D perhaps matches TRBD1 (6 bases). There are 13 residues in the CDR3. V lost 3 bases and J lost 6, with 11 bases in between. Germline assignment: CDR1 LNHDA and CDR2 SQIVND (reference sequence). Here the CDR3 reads CASSILQGHGYTF. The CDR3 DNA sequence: TGTGCCAGTAGTATCTTGCAGGGGCATGGCTACACCTTC.

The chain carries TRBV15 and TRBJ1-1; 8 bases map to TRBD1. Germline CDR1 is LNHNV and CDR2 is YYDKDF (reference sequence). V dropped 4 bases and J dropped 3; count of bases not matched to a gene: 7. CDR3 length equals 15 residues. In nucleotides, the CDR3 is TGTGCCACCAGCAAGACCCCGACAGGGGACACTGAAGCTTTCTTT. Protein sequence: CATSKTPTGDTEAFF. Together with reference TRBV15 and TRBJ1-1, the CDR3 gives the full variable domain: DAMVIQNPRYQVTQFGKPVTLSCSQTLNHNVMYWYQQKSSQAPKLLFHYYDKDFNNEADTPDNFQSRRPNTSFCFLDIRSPGLGDTAMYLCATSKTPTGDTEAFFGQGTRLTVV.

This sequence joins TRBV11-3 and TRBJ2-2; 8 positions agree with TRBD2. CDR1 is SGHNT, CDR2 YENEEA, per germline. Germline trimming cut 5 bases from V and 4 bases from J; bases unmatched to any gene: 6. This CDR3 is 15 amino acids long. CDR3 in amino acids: CASSASGRATGELFF. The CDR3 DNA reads TGTGCCAGCAGCGCGAGCGGGAGAGCCACCGGGGAGCTGTTTTTT.

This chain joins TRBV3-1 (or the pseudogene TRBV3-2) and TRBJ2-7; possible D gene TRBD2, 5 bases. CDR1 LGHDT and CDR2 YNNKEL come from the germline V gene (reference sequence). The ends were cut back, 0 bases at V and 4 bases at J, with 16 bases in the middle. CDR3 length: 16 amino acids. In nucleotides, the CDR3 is TGTGCCAGCAGCCAAGACTTCGGGGTGCGAGTATACGAGCAGTACTTC. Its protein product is CASSQDFGVRVYEQYF.

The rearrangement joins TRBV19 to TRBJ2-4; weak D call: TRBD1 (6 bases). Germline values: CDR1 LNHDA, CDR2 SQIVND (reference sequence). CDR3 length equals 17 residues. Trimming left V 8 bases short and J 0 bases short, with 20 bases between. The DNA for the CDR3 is TGTGCCAGTTCCCGGGACACCTCAAGCCTAGCCAAAAACATTCAGTACTTC. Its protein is CASSRDTSSLAKNIQYF.

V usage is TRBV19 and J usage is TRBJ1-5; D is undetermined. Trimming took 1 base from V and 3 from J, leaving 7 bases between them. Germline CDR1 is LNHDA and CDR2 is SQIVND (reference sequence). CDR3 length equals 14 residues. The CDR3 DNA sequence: TGTGCCAGTAGTATAGGGAGCTCCAATCAGCCCCAGCATTTT. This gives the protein CASSIGSSNQPQHF. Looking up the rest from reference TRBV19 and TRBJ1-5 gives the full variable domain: DGGITQSPKYLFRKEGQNVTLSCEQNLNHDAMYWYRQDPGQGLRLIYYSQIVNDFQKGDIAEGYSVSREKKESFPLTVTSAQKNPTAFYLCASSIGSSNQPQHFGDGTRLSIL.

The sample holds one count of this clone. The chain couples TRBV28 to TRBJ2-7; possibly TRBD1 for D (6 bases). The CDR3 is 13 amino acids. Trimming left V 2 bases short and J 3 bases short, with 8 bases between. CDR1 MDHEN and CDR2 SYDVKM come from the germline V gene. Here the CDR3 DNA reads TGTGCCAGCAGTTTAGGGACATACTACGAGCAGTACTTC. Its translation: CASSLGTYYEQYF.

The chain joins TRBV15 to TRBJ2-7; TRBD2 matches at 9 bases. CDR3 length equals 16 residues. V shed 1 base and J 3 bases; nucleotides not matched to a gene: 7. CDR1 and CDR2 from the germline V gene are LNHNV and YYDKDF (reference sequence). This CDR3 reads CATSRAGGAGGYEQYF. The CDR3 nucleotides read TGTGCCACCAGCAGAGCGGGGGGAGCGGGAGGCTACGAGCAGTACTTC.

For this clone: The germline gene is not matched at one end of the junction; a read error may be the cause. The CDR3 nucleotides are TGTGCCAGCACCCTAACTGCCAGGCAGATTTTCTTC. Amino acids: CASTLTARQIFF. The chain joins TRBV5-8 to TRBJ1-2; D unclear. Germline CDR1 and CDR2: SGHTS and YDEGEE. CDR3 length: 12 amino acids.

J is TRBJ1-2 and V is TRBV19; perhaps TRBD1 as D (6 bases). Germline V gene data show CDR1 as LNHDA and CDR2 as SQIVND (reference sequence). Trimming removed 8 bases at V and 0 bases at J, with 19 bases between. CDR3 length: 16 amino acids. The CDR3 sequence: CASARSGDTANYGYTF. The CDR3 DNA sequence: TGTGCCAGTGCAAGGTCCGGGGACACGGCTAACTATGGCTACACCTTC.

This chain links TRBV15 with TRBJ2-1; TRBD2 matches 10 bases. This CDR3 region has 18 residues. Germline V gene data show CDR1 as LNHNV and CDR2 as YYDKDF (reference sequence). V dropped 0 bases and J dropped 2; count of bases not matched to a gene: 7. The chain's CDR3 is CATSRELAGLRTYNEQFF. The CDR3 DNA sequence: TGTGCCACCAGCAGAGAACTAGCGGGACTCCGGACCTACAATGAGCAGTTCTTC.

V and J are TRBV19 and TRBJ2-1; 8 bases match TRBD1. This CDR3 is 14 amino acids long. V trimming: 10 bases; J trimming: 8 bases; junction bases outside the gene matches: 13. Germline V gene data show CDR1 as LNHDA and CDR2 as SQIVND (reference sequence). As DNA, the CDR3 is TGTGCCACCGCAGGGGGCGTGTGGGCGTATGAGCAGTTCTTC. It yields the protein CATAGGVWAYEQFF.

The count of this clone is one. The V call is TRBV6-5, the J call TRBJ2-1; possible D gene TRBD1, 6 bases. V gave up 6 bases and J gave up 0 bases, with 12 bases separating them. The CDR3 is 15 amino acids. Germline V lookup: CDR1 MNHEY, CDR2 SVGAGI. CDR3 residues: CASRRTVLSYNEQFF. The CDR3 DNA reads TGTGCCAGCAGGCGGACAGTTCTCTCCTACAATGAGCAGTTCTTC.

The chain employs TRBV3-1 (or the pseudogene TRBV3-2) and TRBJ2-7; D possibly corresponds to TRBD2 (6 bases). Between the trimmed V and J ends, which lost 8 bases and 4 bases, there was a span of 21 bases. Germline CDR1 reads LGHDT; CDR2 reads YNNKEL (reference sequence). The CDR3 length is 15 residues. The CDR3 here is CASSNGWRGSYEQYF. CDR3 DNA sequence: TGTGCCAGCTCCAATGGGTGGCGGGGTTCTTACGAGCAGTACTTC.

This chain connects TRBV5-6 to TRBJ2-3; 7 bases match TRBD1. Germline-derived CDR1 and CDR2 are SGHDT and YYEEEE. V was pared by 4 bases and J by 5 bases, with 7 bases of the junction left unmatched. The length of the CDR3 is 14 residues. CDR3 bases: TGTGCCAGCAGCGCGGCCCCAGGGGGAGATACGCAGTATTTT. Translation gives CASSAAPGGDTQYF.

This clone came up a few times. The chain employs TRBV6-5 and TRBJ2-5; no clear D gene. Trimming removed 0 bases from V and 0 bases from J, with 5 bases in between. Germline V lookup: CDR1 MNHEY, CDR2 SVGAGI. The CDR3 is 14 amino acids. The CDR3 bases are TGTGCCAGCAGTTACTCACAGAACCAAGAGACCCAGTACTTC. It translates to CASSYSQNQETQYF.

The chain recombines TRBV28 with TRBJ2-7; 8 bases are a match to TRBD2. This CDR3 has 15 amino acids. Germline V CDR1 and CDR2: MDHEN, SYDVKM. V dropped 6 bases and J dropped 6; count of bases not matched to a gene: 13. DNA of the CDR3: TGTGCCAGCAGCCGACAGCGGGGGTGGTTTCGCGAGCAGTACTTC. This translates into CASSRQRGWFREQYF.

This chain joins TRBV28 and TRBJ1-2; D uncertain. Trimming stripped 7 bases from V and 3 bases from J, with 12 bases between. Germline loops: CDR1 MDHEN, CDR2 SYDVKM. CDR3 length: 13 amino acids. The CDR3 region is CASTKKWYYGYTF. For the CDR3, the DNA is TGTGCCAGCACTAAGAAATGGTACTATGGCTACACCTTC.

CDR3 sequence reads: CASSAQGAGSAGGYTF. In DNA form, the CDR3 reads TGTGCCAGCAGTGCACAGGGGGCCGGGAGTGCTGGTGGCTACACCTTC. This chain connects TRBV6-1 to TRBJ1-2, with 9 bases lining up with TRBD1. Germline CDR1 MNHNS, CDR2 SASEGT. The CDR3 extends over 16 amino acids. J was trimmed by 7 bases and V by 4 bases; bases with no gene match: 13.

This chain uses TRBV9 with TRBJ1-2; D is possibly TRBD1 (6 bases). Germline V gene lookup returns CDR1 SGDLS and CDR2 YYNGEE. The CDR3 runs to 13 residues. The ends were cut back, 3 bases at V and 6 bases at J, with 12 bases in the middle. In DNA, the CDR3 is TGTGCCAGCAGCGAGGAAGGACAGAATGGCTACACCTTC. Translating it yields CASSEEGQNGYTF.

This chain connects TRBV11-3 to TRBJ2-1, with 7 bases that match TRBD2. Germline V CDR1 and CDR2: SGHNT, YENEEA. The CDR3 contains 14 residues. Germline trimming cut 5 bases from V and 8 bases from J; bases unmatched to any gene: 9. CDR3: CASSPWRERDEQFF. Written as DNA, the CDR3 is TGTGCCAGCAGCCCCTGGCGGGAGAGGGATGAGCAGTTCTTC.

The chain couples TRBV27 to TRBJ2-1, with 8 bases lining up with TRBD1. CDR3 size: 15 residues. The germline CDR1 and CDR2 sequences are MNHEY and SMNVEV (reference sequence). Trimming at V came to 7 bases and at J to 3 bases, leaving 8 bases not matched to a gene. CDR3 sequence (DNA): TGTGCCAGCACCCGACAGGGGCCTTTCTACAATGAGCAGTTCTTC. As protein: CASTRQGPFYNEQFF.